The 9 T cell receptor beta chains in this list originate from one sample, sequenced in a study of T cell changes during pregnancy in multiple sclerosis. Libraries were prepared by immunoSEQ multiplex PCR; TCRdb keeps only in-frame clonotypes and omits some of them. The sample has around 13,000 clones; roughly 88% are singletons. The material was CD8+ T cells from peripheral blood mononuclear cells, obtained in the second trimester of pregnancy. These TCRs come from a female donor in good health, enrolled as a control in a pregnancy study.

The gene calls are TRBV15 and TRBJ2-7; 10 bases are a match to TRBD1. V shed 0 bases and J 3 bases; nucleotides not matched to a gene: 5. There are 16 residues in the CDR3. Germline V gene data show CDR1 as LNHNV and CDR2 as YYDKDF (reference sequence). As DNA, the CDR3 is TGTGCCACCAGCAGAGATCGGGGACAGGGGTTCTACGAGCAGTACTTC. It codes for CATSRDRGQGFYEQYF.

Judged by abundance, this clone is medium-sized. The chain employs TRBV6-4 and TRBJ2-3, with TRBD2 matching 13 bases. CDR1 MRHNA and CDR2 SNTAGT come from the germline V gene. V lost 2 bases to trimming and J lost 6 bases; unmatched junction nucleotides: 2. The CDR3 consists of 15 residues. The CDR3 coding sequence is TGTGCCAGCAGTGACACTAGCGGGGGGGCCGATACGCAGTATTTT. Encoded protein: CASSDTSGGADTQYF.

This rearrangement joins TRBV5-4 to TRBJ1-1; perhaps TRBD1 as D (6 bases). Germline V gives CDR1 SGHNT, CDR2 YYREEE (reference sequence). The germline V and J ends were trimmed by 4 bases and 5 bases, with 18 bases remaining between them. The CDR3 is 15 amino acids. CDR3 residues: CASSLSRGAGTEAFF. The DNA of the CDR3 is TGTGCCAGCAGCCTGTCTCGGGGGGCGGGAACTGAAGCTTTCTTT.

CDR3 in DNA: TGCGCCAGCAGCCAAGACTGGCTTTCGGCAACAGGGGCCAATCAGCCCCAGCATTTT. Translated, it gives CASSQDWLSATGANQPQHF. The chain uses TRBV4-1 and TRBJ1-5; 7 bases are shared with TRBD1. This CDR3 is built from 19 residues. Per germline, CDR1 MGHRA and CDR2 YSYEKL. Trimming at V came to 0 bases and at J to 3 bases, leaving 14 bases not matched to a gene.

V and J are TRBV29-1 and TRBJ2-7; 7 bases are a match to TRBD2. V shed 1 base, J shed 3 bases, and the junction held 9 bases outside the gene matches. This CDR3 is 15 amino acids long. The germline gives CDR1 SQVTM, CDR2 ANQGSEA. CDR3 loop: CSVEARGVSSYEQYF. CDR3 DNA sequence: TGCAGCGTTGAAGCCCGGGGGGTTAGTAGCTACGAGCAGTACTTC.

The chain carries TRBV19 and TRBJ2-3, with D possibly matching TRBD1 (6 bases). The CDR3 runs to 13 residues. In germline, CDR1 is LNHDA, CDR2 SQIVND (reference sequence). The V gene lost 0 bases and the J gene lost 5 bases, with 6 bases spanning the gap. The CDR3 spells CASSIDRGDTQYF. In DNA form, the CDR3 reads TGTGCCAGTAGTATAGACAGGGGAGATACGCAGTATTTT.

The chain combines TRBV7-8 with TRBJ1-5; no clear D gene. The germline gives CDR1 SGHVS, CDR2 FQNEAQ. V dropped 4 bases and J dropped 6 bases, with 19 bases sitting between them. The CDR3 contains 16 residues. The CDR3 nucleotides are TGTGCCAGCAGCTACCGCGGGCCGGGGTACGGTCAGCCCCAGCATTTT. It is translated as CASSYRGPGYGQPQHF.

The CDR3 nucleotides are TGCAGCACGAAGGACGGGAGCCCGTCCTACAATGAGCAGTTCTTC. Amino acid sequence: CSTKDGSPSYNEQFF. This chain uses TRBV29-1 with TRBJ2-1, with a tentative D call TRBD2 (6 bases). Trimming pared 8 bases from V and 1 base from J, leaving 18 bases between. Germline CDR1 is SQVTM and CDR2 is ANQGSEA. This CDR3 has 15 residues.

The chain couples TRBV6-6 to TRBJ1-5; D is perhaps TRBD1 (6 bases). V gave up 2 bases and J gave up 3 bases, with 11 bases separating them. CDR3 length equals 15 residues. Germline assignment: CDR1 MNHNY and CDR2 SVGAGI (reference sequence). CDR3 DNA: TGTGCCAGCAGTTACGGACAGTACCCCAATCAGCCCCAGCATTTT. Its protein product is CASSYGQYPNQPQHF.